A single sample gave rise to the 13 T cell receptor beta chains below, sequenced in a study of OX40 agonist ivuxolimab in advanced cancers. Assay: immunoSEQ multiplex PCR; the TCRdb copy retains only in-frame clones and omits some. The data show about 48,000 clones, around 87% seen once. The sequencing here drew on CD4+ or CD8+ T cells sorted from blood, taken in a trial of the OX40 agonist ivuxolimab. These receptors were collected from an adult with an advanced solid tumor such as melanoma, head and neck, liver or kidney cancer.

The genes are TRBV7-3 and TRBJ2-1; the D gene is possibly TRBD2 (5 bases). CDR1 and CDR2 from the germline V gene are SGHTA and FQGTGA. The CDR3 loop spans 13 amino acids. V was pared by 5 bases and J by 5 bases, with 10 bases between. DNA of the CDR3: TGTGCCAGCAGCCGAGGGAGAGACAATGAGCAGTTCTTC. Translation: CASSRGRDNEQFF.

This chain connects TRBV5-1 to TRBJ1-2, with D tentatively TRBD1 (5 bases). The CDR3 is made up of 14 amino acids. Germline assignment: CDR1 SGHRS and CDR2 YFSETQ. The V end lost 0 bases, the J end lost 8 bases, and 14 bases lay between the germline ends. This CDR3 reads CASSLADRWKGYTF. As DNA, the CDR3 is TGCGCCAGCAGCTTGGCAGACAGATGGAAAGGCTACACCTTC.

The CDR3 loop is CASRMRDTSNEKLFF. CDR3 sequence (DNA): TGTGCCAGCAGGATGAGGGACACTTCCAATGAAAAACTGTTTTTT. The chain has TRBV7-6 and TRBJ1-4; TRBD1 is a possible D gene (6 bases). Germline loops: CDR1 SGHVS, CDR2 FNYEAQ. CDR3 size: 15 residues. Trimming cost V 6 bases and J 5 bases, with 16 bases left between them.

The chain combines TRBV2 with TRBJ2-3; TRBD2 matches 7 bases. This CDR3 is built from 16 residues. Trimming removed 6 bases from V and 4 bases from J; junction bases left unmatched: 13. Germline V gene sequence: CDR1 SNHLY, CDR2 FYNNEI. The CDR3 is CASRPGPLRGADTQYF. CDR3 sequence (DNA): TGTGCCAGCAGGCCGGGACCCCTCCGGGGGGCAGATACGCAGTATTTT. Supplemented by reference TRBV2 and TRBJ2-3, the full variable domain reads EPEVTQTPSHQVTQMGQEVILRCVPISNHLYFYWYRQILGQKVEFLVSFYNNEISEKSEIFDDQFSVERPDGSNFTLKIRSTKLEDSAMYFCASRPGPLRGADTQYFGPGTRLTVL.

V and J are TRBV6-1 and TRBJ1-1; D is possibly TRBD1 (5 bases). V was pared by 7 bases and J by 6 bases, with 18 bases between. Germline V gene data show CDR1 as MNHNS and CDR2 as SASEGT. The CDR3 has 14 amino acids. In DNA, the CDR3 is TGTGCCAGCATGGAGGGGAGAGCGATCGCTGAAGCTTTCTTT. Translation: CASMEGRAIAEAFF.

The rearrangement links TRBV5-1 to TRBJ1-2; TRBD1 aligns across 8 bases. V dropped 1 base and J dropped 5; count of bases not matched to a gene: 7. The germline V gene encodes CDR1 SGHRS and CDR2 YFSETQ. The CDR3 sequence is 15 residues long. The DNA for the CDR3 is TGCGCCAGCAGCTTGATGGGGACAGGTTTATATGGCTACACCTTC. Its translation: CASSLMGTGLYGYTF.

This clone appeared once. The rearrangement uses TRBV29-1 and TRBJ2-7, with 10 bases fitting TRBD1. V shed 5 bases, J shed 3 bases, and the junction held 4 bases outside the gene matches. The CDR3 runs to 13 residues. CDR1 and CDR2 from the germline V gene are SQVTM and ANQGSEA. The CDR3 bases are TGCAGCGTTCGGACAGGGGGGAACTACGAGCAGTACTTC. Protein sequence: CSVRTGGNYEQYF.

V is TRBV29-1 and J is TRBJ1-5, with TRBD1 identical over 7 bases. Germline V gene data show CDR1 as SQVTM and CDR2 as ANQGSEA. V shed 6 bases, J shed 5 bases, and the junction held 10 bases outside the gene matches. The CDR3 runs to 14 residues. The DNA for the CDR3 is TGCAGCGTGCTCACCACCGACAGGGATCAGCCCCAGCATTTT. Amino acids: CSVLTTDRDQPQHF.

The chain carries TRBV6-8 and TRBJ2-3; 11 bases match TRBD2. This CDR3 comprises 19 residues. Germline V lookup: CDR1 MNHGY, CDR2 SAAAGT. J lost 2 bases, V lost 2 bases, and 12 bases had no gene match. The CDR3 sequence: CASSYPDLLAGAFTDTQYF. The CDR3 nucleotides read TGTGCCAGCAGTTACCCCGATCTACTAGCGGGGGCTTTCACAGATACGCAGTATTTT.

The chain couples TRBV27 to TRBJ1-1; no clear D. The CDR3 extends over 13 amino acids. Germline assignment: CDR1 MNHEY and CDR2 SMNVEV (reference sequence). Trimming shortened V by 3 bases and J by 1 base, and 6 bases separated the two germline ends. CDR3 protein: CASSLRANTEAFF. CDR3 bases: TGTGCCAGCAGTTTGAGGGCGAACACTGAAGCTTTCTTT.

This clone was seen a single time. The chain uses TRBV29-1 and TRBJ2-1; D may be TRBD2 (6 bases). The germline V and J ends were trimmed by 2 bases and 7 bases, with 12 bases remaining between them. This CDR3 has 13 amino acids. From germline, CDR1 is SQVTM and CDR2 ANQGSEA. CDR3 amino acids: CSVEQDGGNEQFF. The CDR3 region has the DNA TGCAGCGTTGAACAGGATGGGGGGAATGAGCAGTTCTTC.

The rearrangement joins TRBV19 to TRBJ2-5; TRBD2 matches 8 bases. Trimming removed 6 bases from V and 4 bases from J; junction bases left unmatched: 4. The CDR3 sequence is 13 residues long. CDR1 is LNHDA and CDR2 is SQIVND in the germline V gene (reference sequence). The CDR3 bases are TGTGCCAGTAGCGGTAGCGGGGTAGAGACCCAGTACTTC. This gives the protein CASSGSGVETQYF. Complete variable domain (other parts from reference TRBV19 and TRBJ2-5): DGGITQSPKYLFRKEGQNVTLSCEQNLNHDAMYWYRQDPGQGLRLIYYSQIVNDFQKGDIAEGYSVSREKKESFPLTVTSAQKNPTAFYLCASSGSGVETQYFGPGTRLLVL.

This chain links TRBV27 with TRBJ2-2; D is perhaps TRBD1 or TRBD2 (5 bases each). V was trimmed by 4 bases and J by 3 bases, leaving 24 bases between them. Germline values: CDR1 MNHEY, CDR2 SMNVEV (reference sequence). The CDR3 extends over 19 amino acids. For the CDR3, the DNA is TGTGCCAGCAGTTCCTTCCCAATCGGGACCGAGGTTGACACCGGGGAGCTGTTTTTT. It yields the protein CASSSFPIGTEVDTGELFF.